This T cell receptor (beta chain) comes out of a study of CD4 and CD8 cells across lung adenocarcinoma regions. The patients had localized lung adenocarcinoma, a non-small cell subtype. The CDR3 totals 15 residues. The germline CDR1 and CDR2 sequences are MNHEY and SMNVEV (reference sequence). Trimming cost V 8 bases and J 5 bases; bases outside gene matches: 14. TCRdb redid the calling of the PCR reads with MiXCR, one entry per CDR3 protein. This table has some 9,600 distinct CDR3 sequences, 45% to 60% appearing once. This clonotype was recorded many times. V and J are TRBV27 and TRBJ2-7; 8 positions match TRBD2. The sample comprised CD4+ T cells from the margin of a lung tumor. The source is a male donor with lung adenocarcinoma. The CD4 and CD8 labels of this study may be unreliable. The CDR3 protein is CASGPQRELVHEQYF. CDR3 nucleotides: TGTGCCAGCGGACCCCAGCGGGAGTTAGTCCACGAGCAGTACTTC.